This T cell receptor beta chain was documented in a study of CD8+CD57+ T cells in acquired aplastic anemia. Study-level results: There were roughly 28 CD8+ CDR3 sequences that occurred in both patients and controls.

Regarding this clonotype: Its target is not known.

TCR beta VDJ and CDR3 profiling used genomic DNA as template. From the reads, TCRdb called clonotypes with MiXCR, one entry per CDR3 protein. Among about 190,000 distinct CDR3 sequences listed, roughly half were seen once. The CDR3 consists of 15 residues. V lost 4 bases, J lost 3 bases, and 6 bases stayed unmatched. Germline V gene sequence: CDR1 LNHDA, CDR2 SQIVND (reference sequence). Sequencing was performed on sorted CD4+, CD8+, or CD8+CD57+ T cells (not recorded which) from PBMCs. This receptor was obtained from a human donor in good health, serving as a control. This chain joins TRBV19 and TRBJ1-2; TRBD1 matches 9 bases. The CDR3 nucleotides read TGTGCCAGTAGTAGATACAGGACAGGGGACTATGGCTACACCTTC. It is translated as CASSRYRTGDYGYTF.